This T cell receptor beta chain was captured in a study of CXCR3-negative and CXCR3-positive naive CD8 T cells. Notes on the study in general: Cryopreservation partially decreased CXCR3 expression, and most assays used fresh PBMCs. More hydrophobic TRB CDR3s were found in CXCR3-positive naive cells than in CXCR3-negative naive cells.

Concerning this clonotype itself: Its cognate antigen is unknown.

CDR1 is SQVTM, CDR2 ANQGSEA, per germline. This CDR3 region has 15 residues. UMI labels and 5' RACE were used to prepare the TRB cDNA libraries. TCRdb reprocessed the 5' RACE reads and keeps a single row for each CDR3 protein, giving no DNA. This table holds around 60,000 distinct CDR3 sequences. The gene calls are TRBV29-1 and TRBJ2-2; TCRdb designates TRBD1, a call that cannot be tested without DNA. Sequencing was carried out using naive CXCR3+ CD8+ T cells from blood. Described subset: CD45RO-CCR7+CD27+CD95- naive CD8+ T cells expressing CXCR3 (TNR3+). The sequence was collected from a human donor in good health. Some clones in this sample may be carry-over from other donors' samples. The CDR3 sequence: CSVGGGQQLNGELFF.